Below, 18 T cell receptor beta chains from the same sample are listed, as sequenced in a study of T-cell memory formation after mild COVID-19. From the 5' RACE reads, TCRdb called clonotypes with MiXCR, one entry per CDR3 protein. In the table there are 25,000 or so distinct CDR3 sequences, just under 7.5% of which are singletons. The sample consisted of PBMCs or a T cell subset sorted from them (not recorded which). The receptors derive from an adult woman who had mild COVID-19 (a few samples of this study predate the infection). Cell type and time point are not known.

The chain has TRBV20-1 and TRBJ2-3; weak D call: TRBD2 (7 bases). The V and J ends lost 5 bases and 6 bases respectively, with 24 bases between them. Germline CDR1 and CDR2: DFQATT and SNEGSKA (reference sequence). The CDR3 loop spans 16 amino acids. In DNA form, the CDR3 reads TGCAGTGCTTCCCCCGCGGAGGGGGGGCACGGGGATACGCAGTATTTT. This encodes CSASPAEGGHGDTQYF.

This clonotype has ten or more counts. The CDR3 DNA follows: TGTGCCAGCAGCCAAGGTGGGGGTGAGCAGTTCTTC. This codes for CASSQGGGEQFF. The J gene is TRBJ2-1, the V gene TRBV3-1, with D possibly being TRBD1 or TRBD2 (5 bases each). Per the germline V gene, CDR1 is LGHDT and CDR2 is YNNKEL (reference sequence). The ends were cut back, 1 base at V and 9 bases at J, with 7 bases in the middle. This CDR3 region has 12 residues.

This clonotype has more than one count but fewer than ten. This chain's CDR3 is CATSREPYEQYF. CDR3 nucleotide sequence: TGTGCCACCAGCAGAGAGCCCTACGAGCAGTACTTC. The chain links TRBV15 to TRBJ2-7; D remains ambiguous. Trimming took 0 bases from V and 2 from J, leaving 2 bases between them. This CDR3 has 12 residues. Germline loops: CDR1 LNHNV, CDR2 YYDKDF (reference sequence).

This clonotype was observed a few times. The genes are TRBV2 and TRBJ2-7, with D possibly matching TRBD1 (6 bases). Germline V gene sequence: CDR1 SNHLY, CDR2 FYNNEI. Deletions cut 7 bases from V and 2 bases from J, with 15 bases between. CDR3 size: 14 residues. The CDR3 reads CASKIQGTAYEQYF. In DNA, the CDR3 is TGTGCCAGCAAGATACAGGGTACCGCCTACGAGCAGTACTTC.

This clonotype was observed at least ten times. The chain employs TRBV24-1 and TRBJ2-3, with unresolved D. The CDR3 has 13 amino acids. Germline loops: CDR1 KGHDR, CDR2 SFDVKD. V gave up 4 bases and J gave up 3 bases, with 7 bases separating them. The CDR3 here is CATSELLTDTQYF. The DNA of the CDR3 is TGTGCCACCAGTGAGCTACTAACAGATACGCAGTATTTT.

This clonotype appeared many times. The V and J genes are TRBV11-3 and TRBJ1-1; D possibly corresponds to TRBD1 (5 bases). Trimming pared 5 bases from V and 6 bases from J, leaving 10 bases between. The germline gives CDR1 SGHNT, CDR2 YENEEA. The CDR3 consists of 12 residues. The CDR3 DNA reads as TGTGCCAGCAGCCAACGGGGCCCTGAAGCTTTCTTT. This encodes CASSQRGPEAFF.

This clonotype is classed as medium-sized. The chain is built from TRBV5-1 and TRBJ2-5; possible D gene TRBD1, 5 bases. Trimming shortened V by 4 bases and J by 4 bases, and 17 bases separated the two germline ends. Germline CDR1 is SGHRS and CDR2 is YFSETQ. The CDR3 consists of 15 residues. The chain's CDR3 is CASSETQGYGETQYF. Written as DNA, the CDR3 is TGCGCCAGCAGCGAGACTCAGGGTTACGGAGAGACCCAGTACTTC.

This clonotype was recorded many times. This sequence joins TRBV9 and TRBJ1-4, with TRBD1 as a possible D gene (5 bases). CDR3 length: 16 residues. V was clipped by 2 bases and J by 0 bases, with 11 bases between them. CDR1 and CDR2 from the germline V gene are SGDLS and YYNGEE. The CDR3 nucleotides read TGTGCCAGCAGCGTCGAGCTCAGGGCAACTAATGAAAAACTGTTTTTT. Protein: CASSVELRATNEKLFF.

At least ten counts were recorded for this clonotype. The chain uses TRBV21-1 and TRBJ2-7; TRBD2 is taken as the D call from the table, unchecked against the DNA. TRBV21-1 corresponds to a pseudogene. The CDR3 has 17 amino acids. The CDR3 region is CASSKEQAGGPYDEQYF. CDR3 nucleotide sequence: TGTGCCAGCAGCAAAGAACAGGCGGGGGGGCCTTACGACGAGCAGTACTTC.

This clonotype was seen repeatedly, ten times or more. J is TRBJ2-3 and V is TRBV11-2; no definite D call. The CDR3 is 16 amino acids. CDR1 SGHAT and CDR2 FQNNGV come from the germline V gene. Deletions cut 5 bases from V and 2 bases from J, with 17 bases between. The DNA of the CDR3 is TGTGCCAGCAGCCCCCCTTCTAGGGCGACCACAGATACGCAGTATTTT. Translating it yields CASSPPSRATTDTQYF.

By frequency in the sample, this clonotype is medium-sized. J is TRBJ2-5 and V is TRBV12-3 or TRBV12-4; D remains ambiguous. This CDR3 has 11 residues. Trimming removed 3 bases at V and 2 bases at J, with 1 base between. DNA of the CDR3: TGTGCCAGCAGTTTGCAAGAGACCCAGTACTTC. This sequence encodes CASSLQETQYF.

This clonotype came up many times. The rearrangement links TRBV30 to TRBJ2-2; perhaps TRBD2 as D (6 bases). The CDR3 spans 14 residues. Trimming took off 4 bases at V and 7 bases at J, with 16 bases between the two ends. Germline V gives CDR1 GTSNPN, CDR2 SVGIG (reference sequence). The CDR3 DNA reads as TGTGCCTGGAAGTCGTGGGAGGATGGCGGGGAGCTGTTTTTT. Amino acid sequence: CAWKSWEDGGELFF.

This clonotype occurred many times. V and J are TRBV27 and TRBJ2-5, with 7 bases lining up with TRBD1. V was clipped by 0 bases and J by 2 bases; unmatched bases: 15. The germline gives CDR1 MNHEY, CDR2 SMNVEV (reference sequence). The CDR3 totals 19 residues. The CDR3 DNA is TGTGCCAGCAGTTTATCGGCCACCTTTCCGAGACAGGGTCAAGAGACCCAGTACTTC. It encodes CASSLSATFPRQGQETQYF.

This clonotype was seen a few times. The J gene is TRBJ1-4, the V gene TRBV30; TRBD1 is a possible D gene (5 bases). The CDR3 length is 16 residues. Trimming shortened V by 0 bases and J by 2 bases, and 13 bases separated the two germline ends. In germline, CDR1 is GTSNPN, CDR2 SVGIG (reference sequence). CDR3 sequence (DNA): TGTGCCTGGAGTGTACGACGGGGGGTCACTAATGAAAAACTGTTTTTT. Translating gives CAWSVRRGVTNEKLFF.

Details on this clonotype: With a much larger clone just one base away, this may be a read error. The chain recombines TRBV6-5 with TRBJ1-1; no clear D gene. V was trimmed by 2 bases and J by 1 base, leaving 5 bases between them. CDR1 is MNHEY and CDR2 is SVGAGI in the germline V gene. The CDR3 has 13 amino acids. CDR3 sequence reads: CASSYPGNTEAFF. Here the CDR3 DNA reads TGTGCCAGCAGTTACCCGGGGAACACTGAAGCTTTCTTT.

This clonotype has a count of ten or more. The rearrangement links TRBV4-1 to TRBJ2-1; D call uncertain. The CDR3 runs 11 residues. CDR1 is MGHRA and CDR2 is YSYEKL in the germline V gene. V dropped 1 base and J dropped 10 bases, with 5 bases sitting between them. The CDR3 region is CASSQAFEQFF. The DNA for the CDR3 is TGCGCCAGCAGCCAAGCTTTCGAGCAGTTCTTC.

Points on this clonotype: This may arise from a read error, as a much more abundant clone is one base away. The chain joins TRBV4-2 to TRBJ1-2; no reliable D call. Germline CDR1 reads LGHNA; CDR2 reads YNFKEQ. The CDR3 has 13 amino acids. This CDR3 reads CVSSQDILVGYTF. CDR3 nucleotide sequence: TGTGTCAGCAGCCAAGATATTCTCGTTGGCTACACCTTC.

This clonotype showed up many times. This rearrangement joins TRBV7-6 to TRBJ2-3; D possibly corresponds to TRBD1 (5 bases). The germline V gene has CDR1 SGHVS and CDR2 FNYEAQ. Trimming cost V 1 base and J 1 base, with 15 bases left between them. This CDR3 spans 17 amino acids. For the CDR3, the DNA is TGTGCCAGCAGCTTAGATGGTGGGGCTTTAGGCACAGATACGCAGTATTTT. Translating it yields CASSLDGGALGTDTQYF.